Listed below are T cell receptor beta chains from one sample, sequenced in a study of lymphopenia after photon versus proton radiotherapy. TCRdb's copy holds only in-frame clones and misses some; the assay was immunoSEQ multiplex PCR. The sample gives 70,000 or so clones, 85% to 95% of which show up once; around 2.2% is in the top ten. This specimen consisted of peripheral blood, obtained from a patient treated with photon-based radiotherapy. These receptors were collected from a woman aged 35 to 49 with cholangiocarcinoma. CDR3s leave out the opening cysteine and the closing phenylalanine or tryptophan. Rows may omit the clone size; those that give it use once, few, many or a size class.

clone_size v_call cdr3_length cdr3_aa
NA TRBV30 11 AWSVKQNTEAF
once TRBV6-5 10 ASRTQGTEAF
NA TRBV30 14 AWSVITLGAKNIQY
NA TRBV12-5 13 ASGSPDRNTGELF
NA TRBV30 12 AWSGPTDNYGYT
NA TRBV30 12 AWRLFSNTGELF
NA TRBV28 12 ASSLDRAFGEQY
NA TRBV11-3 13 ASSEQGRLNTEAF
NA TRBV28 16 ASSSLGTSGPRGNEQF
NA TRBV19 12 ASSINRGSSEQY
NA TRBV7-2 11 ASSSRMTDTQY
NA TRBV27 15 ASSLEGPSSYNSPLH
NA TRBV9 12 ASSVVDTVSEQY
NA TRBV2 12 ASKRTSEADTQY
NA TRBV19 9 ASSSGEKLF
NA TRBV28 11 ASSLSPVEGYT
NA TRBV7-9 13 ASSLVEYPQETQY
once TRBV7-9 12 ASGGGSRNYGYT
once TRBV18 13 ASSQMGQASTGYT
NA TRBV2 16 ASSGENVDRNKVLEQY
NA TRBV9 12 ASSPGQGAYEQY
NA TRBV6-1 13 ASSAPSGPVIDQY
NA TRBV4-2 14 ASSQAGTLTYNEQF
NA TRBV27 11 ASSSGGWYGYT
NA TRBV6-1 12 ASGQRSLNTEAF
NA TRBV7-9 14 ASSLGGARGGYGYT
NA TRBV5-1 12 ASSFVSLTYEQY
NA TRBV28 14 ASSLGNTPFRSPLH
NA TRBV2 14 ASISTSGGNADTQY
NA TRBV7-9 12 ASDSLRAGAEAF
NA TRBV5-4 13 ASSFAAIQGTEAF
NA TRBV7-2 12 ASSLKREVGEQY
few TRBV10-2 14 ASSEGRGRNTGELF
NA TRBV5-4 12 ASSLYSGSYEQY
NA TRBV6-5 13 ASSYQKRPEEKLF
NA TRBV9 13 ASSPELDRDKPQH
NA TRBV19 13 ASSEKPTTGETQY
NA TRBV9 12 ASSLSTAYNEQF
NA TRBV28 12 ASSLSDGKYGYT
once TRBV27 13 ASSPRGAGANVLT
NA TRBV28 15 ASSSRDTFSSYNEQF
NA TRBV2 13 ASSSTLNSNQPQH
NA TRBV28 12 ASSSPPHNQPQH
NA TRBV5-6 16 ASSPLRDSIPPNYGYT
NA TRBV5-1 12 ASSPSQGREGYT
few TRBV19 13 ASSPRQGSAEKLF
NA TRBV7-2 9 ASSVGREQY
NA TRBV7-8 13 ASSLFGTSGNEQF
NA TRBV28 10 ATSVQTGTQY
NA TRBV7-8 13 ASSLGAGLQGTQY